These 13 T cell receptor beta chains were sequenced from one sample in a study of blood T cell repertoires in COVID-19. Clones were sequenced by immunoSEQ multiplex PCR, and TCRdb holds only the in-frame ones, with some missing. The sample carries under 250,000 clones, 82% recorded once. Specimen: peripheral blood. All receptors derive from a woman in her sixties or seventies with COVID-19, enrolled during active disease.

This chain uses TRBV5-4 with TRBJ1-2; D gene ambiguous. From germline, CDR1 is SGHNT and CDR2 YYREEE (reference sequence). This CDR3 is built from 14 residues. V lost 3 bases and J lost 2, with 11 bases in between. The CDR3 coding sequence is TGTGCCAGCAGCTCACCAACGGGGAACTATGGCTACACCTTC. This translates into CASSSPTGNYGYTF.

The chain carries TRBV9 and TRBJ2-1; 8 bases line up with TRBD1. This CDR3 comprises 14 residues. Germline V gene data show CDR1 as SGDLS and CDR2 as YYNGEE. V was clipped by 0 bases and J by 5 bases; unmatched bases: 1. CDR3 loop: CASSVEDRDNEQFF. The CDR3, as DNA: TGTGCCAGCAGCGTAGAGGACAGGGACAATGAGCAGTTCTTC.

The chain employs TRBV7-3 and TRBJ2-3; TRBD2 agrees at 12 bases. CDR1 is SGHTA, CDR2 FQGTGA, per germline. After removal of 4 bases from V and 4 bases from J, the junction contained 12 bases not matched to a gene. This CDR3 has 18 residues. The CDR3 DNA is TGTGCCAGCAGCTCCGGAACTCTAGCGGGAGGGCAGGCAGATACGCAGTATTTT. Protein product: CASSSGTLAGGQADTQYF.

This sequence joins TRBV6-2 or TRBV6-3 and TRBJ1-5; D remains ambiguous. Germline lookup yields CDR1 MNHEY and CDR2 SVGEGT. The CDR3 is made up of 15 amino acids. Trimming pared 2 bases from V and 4 bases from J, leaving 12 bases between. The CDR3 DNA follows: TGTGCCAGCAGTTACGGGTATGCGGGGAATCAGCCCCAGCATTTT. Translated: CASSYGYAGNQPQHF.

A word on this clone: This sample includes further DNA sequences coding for the same CDR3. CDR3 loop: CASSFRVQETQYF. CDR3 coding DNA: TGTGCCAGCAGCTTCCGGGTACAAGAGACCCAGTACTTC. The chain couples TRBV7-2 to TRBJ2-5; no firm D call. The germline V gene encodes CDR1 SGHTA and CDR2 FQGNSA. Trimming cost V 3 bases and J 2 bases, with 7 bases left between them. The CDR3 contains 13 residues. Variable domain in full (rest from reference TRBV7-2 and TRBJ2-5): GAGVSQSPSNKVTEKGKDVELRCDPISGHTALYWYRQSLGQGLEFLIYFQGNSAPDKSGLPSDRFSAERTGGSVSTLTIQRTQQEDSAVYLCASSFRVQETQYFGPGTRLLVL.

The chain joins TRBV7-8 to TRBJ2-3; TRBD1 aligns across 8 bases. CDR3 length: 15 amino acids. The germline V gene has CDR1 SGHVS and CDR2 FQNEAQ. V was clipped by 1 base and J by 5 bases; unmatched bases: 5. The CDR3 is CASSLVTGGEDTQYF. CDR3 nucleotide sequence: TGTGCCAGCAGCTTAGTCACAGGGGGAGAAGATACGCAGTATTTT. Filled out from reference TRBV7-8 and TRBJ2-3, the complete variable domain reads GAGVSQSPRYKVAKRGQDVALRCDPISGHVSLFWYQQALGQGPEFLTYFQNEAQLDKSGLPSDRFFAERPEGSVSTLKIQRTQQEDSAVYLCASSLVTGGEDTQYFGPGTRLTVL.

This clone was observed a single time. The chain couples TRBV7-9 to TRBJ1-5, with D hard to call. V lost 5 bases to trimming and J lost 5 bases, with 10 bases between them. Germline-derived CDR1 and CDR2 are SEHNR and FQNEAQ (reference sequence). The CDR3 has 13 amino acids. CDR3 sequence reads: CASSRTEDQPQHF. The CDR3 coding sequence is TGTGCCAGCAGCCGGACGGAGGATCAGCCCCAGCATTTT.

The rearrangement joins TRBV5-1 to TRBJ2-7; 7 nucleotides agree with TRBD1. Germline assignment: CDR1 SGHRS and CDR2 YFSETQ. The CDR3 contains 16 residues. V lost 4 bases and J lost 2; bases outside the gene matches: 12. In DNA form, the CDR3 reads TGCGCCAGCAGCCCAGGGGATAGGGACAGAGCCTACGAGCAGTACTTC. Translation: CASSPGDRDRAYEQYF.

The genes are TRBV6-5 and TRBJ1-5; TRBD1 aligns across 10 bases. The CDR3 length is 15 residues. With 6 bases clipped from V and 6 bases from J, the junction kept 8 bases outside the gene matches. Germline CDR1 MNHEY, CDR2 SVGAGI. CDR3 bases: TGTGCCAGCAGACCCGGGACAGGGGAGAGTCAGCCCCAGCATTTT. This codes for CASRPGTGESQPQHF.

This clone was recorded many times. The chain couples TRBV3-1 (or the pseudogene TRBV3-2) to TRBJ2-1; TRBD2 matches at 10 bases. The germline gives CDR1 LGHDT, CDR2 YNNKEL (reference sequence). V lost 0 bases and J lost 9; bases outside the gene matches: 14. This CDR3 is built from 18 residues. CDR3 amino acids: CASSQDVWASGRSIEQFF. CDR3 coding DNA: TGTGCCAGCAGCCAAGATGTGTGGGCTAGCGGGAGATCGATTGAGCAGTTCTTC.

Many counts were recorded for this clone. The chain recombines TRBV5-6 with TRBJ2-5; D is undetermined. The CDR3 spans 13 residues. V was pared by 4 bases and J by 5 bases, with 12 bases between. Germline V CDR1 and CDR2: SGHDT, YYEEEE. CDR3 sequence (DNA): TGTGCCAGCAGCGTCAGAGGCGTCGAGACCCAGTACTTC. It translates to CASSVRGVETQYF.

In this sample, this clone turned up once. The chain links TRBV19 to TRBJ2-1; 7 bases agree with TRBD2. From germline, CDR1 is LNHDA and CDR2 SQIVND (reference sequence). The length of the CDR3 is 13 residues. V shed 7 bases, J shed 9 bases, and the junction held 9 bases outside the gene matches. The CDR3 here is CASTSGSGGEQFF. CDR3 nucleotide sequence: TGTGCCAGTACTAGCGGTTCCGGGGGTGAGCAGTTCTTC.

The gene calls are TRBV7-9 and TRBJ1-1; no firm D call. Germline V gene lookup returns CDR1 SEHNR and CDR2 FQNEAQ (reference sequence). The CDR3 is 14 residues long. Trimming cost V 5 bases and J 1 base, with 11 bases left between them. The CDR3 loop is CASSLSQWNTEAFF. For the CDR3, the DNA is TGTGCCAGCAGCCTTTCACAATGGAACACTGAAGCTTTCTTT.